The 16 T cell receptor beta chains in this list originate from one sample, sequenced in a study of spatial heterogeneity in lung cancer. Their antigens are not known. A single record per CDR3 protein comes from TCRdb applying MiXCR to the 5' RACE reads. The sample has about 3,000 distinct CDR3 sequences; approximately 17% are singletons. Time point denoted: sample taken at primary tumor resection. Overall study results and limits: Counts that tracked tumor mutation counts were those of expanded intratumoral alpha and beta TCRs.

The sample in question was lung tumor tissue, obtained at surgery. All receptors come from a male donor with early-stage non-small cell lung cancer.

This clonotype has more than one count but fewer than ten. In a library made to pick up alpha chains, this beta chain is a stray read with a size that means little. The V gene is TRBV7-6, the J gene TRBJ2-1, with D uncertain. Deletions cut 5 bases from V and 0 bases from J, with 14 bases between. Per germline, CDR1 SGHVS and CDR2 FNYEAQ. The CDR3 contains 16 residues. The CDR3 DNA follows: TGTGCCAGCAGCGCCGAGCCGGCGAGCTCCTACAATGAGCAGTTCTTC. This sequence encodes CASSAEPASSYNEQFF.

On this clonotype: Because the library targeted alpha chains, this beta chain is an off-target read whose size means little. This chain links TRBV7-8 with TRBJ1-1; no firm D call. This CDR3 region has 15 residues. Germline assignment: CDR1 SGHVS and CDR2 FQNEAQ. V was cut by 5 bases and J by 1 base, with 14 bases left in between. The CDR3 DNA sequence: TGTGCCAGCAGCCGTCTCGCCTTGGCGAACACTGAAGCTTTCTTT. Amino acid sequence: CASSRLALANTEAFF.

This clonotype is labeled as medium-sized. Because this beta chain is a stray read in a library intended to capture alpha chains, its abundance should not be given much weight. The chain has TRBV2 and TRBJ1-3; 7 nucleotides match TRBD1. The CDR3 consists of 14 residues. Germline CDR1 reads SNHLY; CDR2 reads FYNNEI. After removal of 10 bases from V and 0 bases from J, the junction contained 6 bases not matched to a gene. CDR3 sequence reads: CAKTTGNSGNTIYF. The DNA of the CDR3 is TGTGCCAAGACGACAGGGAACTCTGGAAACACCATATATTTT.

Sample share makes this clonotype medium-sized (0.01 to 0.1%). The library was built for alpha chains, so this beta chain is an off-target read and its size means little. The chain combines TRBV24-1 with TRBJ2-6, with 9 bases matching TRBD1. The CDR3 is made up of 21 amino acids. CDR1 is KGHDR, CDR2 SFDVKD, per germline. Trimming removed 7 bases from V and 0 bases from J; junction bases left unmatched: 18. The CDR3 loop reads CATRKPGQGALLISGANVLTF. The CDR3 DNA reads TGTGCCACCAGGAAACCGGGACAGGGCGCCCTGCTGATCTCTGGGGCCAACGTCCTGACTTTC.

This clonotype was picked up a small number of times. This beta chain is a stray read from a library made for alpha chains; its abundance is not meaningful. The chain joins TRBV20-1 to TRBJ1-1; D gene unclear. The germline gives CDR1 DFQATT, CDR2 SNEGSKA (reference sequence). The ends were cut back, 5 bases at V and 2 bases at J, with 12 bases in the middle. This CDR3 has 13 amino acids. CDR3 loop: CSASSGRNTEAFF. The CDR3 bases are TGCAGTGCTTCATCGGGGAGAAACACTGAAGCTTTCTTT.

By proportion, this clonotype is medium-sized. The size of this beta chain means little, since it is a stray read in a library made for alpha chains. This chain uses TRBV4-2 with TRBJ1-1; 8 positions agree with TRBD1. V gave up 3 bases and J gave up 0 bases; unmatched junction bases: 6. Germline CDR1 and CDR2: LGHNA and YNFKEQ. This CDR3 is 16 amino acids long. CDR3 DNA sequence: TGTGCCAGCAGCCAGGACATGGGACAGGTGAACACTGAAGCTTTCTTT. Translating gives CASSQDMGQVNTEAFF.

In the case of this clonotype: The conserved phenylalanine or tryptophan normally closing the CDR3 is absent here, so this likely arose from a read error. The library was designed around alpha chains, so this beta chain is a stray read whose abundance carries little weight. J is TRBJ2-5 and V is TRBV7-2; perhaps TRBD1 as D (5 bases). This CDR3 contains 14 residues. Trimming shortened V by 1 base and J by 5 bases, and 11 bases separated the two germline ends. CDR1 SGHTA and CDR2 FQGNSA come from the germline V gene. Here the CDR3 reads CASSLGGAMETQYS. CDR3 bases: TGTGCCAGCAGCTTAGGGGGCGCGATGGAGACCCAGTACTCC.

In its sample, this clonotype was seen a few times. A library prepared for alpha chains yielded this beta chain as an off-target read; its size is of little meaning. The chain links TRBV6-5 to TRBJ2-1, with a weak D call TRBD2 (6 bases). Germline V lookup: CDR1 MNHEY, CDR2 SVGAGI. The CDR3 sequence is 14 residues long. The ends were cut back, 4 bases at V and 6 bases at J, with 13 bases in the middle. CDR3 DNA sequence: TGTGCCAGCAGTTCTCCGGGAGCTAGCAATGAGCAGTTCTTC. It is translated as CASSSPGASNEQFF.

About this clonotype: Because the library targeted alpha chains, this beta chain is an off-target read whose size means little. This sequence joins TRBV20-1 and TRBJ2-3; D call uncertain. Trimming pared 1 base from V and 0 bases from J, leaving 11 bases between. CDR3 length equals 15 residues. Germline V gene data show CDR1 as DFQATT and CDR2 as SNEGSKA (reference sequence). For the CDR3, the DNA is TGCAGTGCTAGAGCGGCAGCAACTAGCACAGATACGCAGTATTTT. As protein: CSARAAATSTDTQYF.

Notes on this clonotype: Little can be read into the size of this beta chain, an off-target read in a library designed for alpha chains. The rearrangement links TRBV4-1 to TRBJ2-7; 16 bases agree with TRBD2. The trim removed 4 bases at V and 4 bases at J, leaving 4 bases unmatched. The CDR3 is made up of 16 amino acids. CDR1 MGHRA and CDR2 YSYEKL come from the germline V gene. CDR3 protein: CASSPGTSGGAYEQYF. CDR3 bases: TGCGCCAGCAGCCCCGGGACTAGCGGGGGGGCTTACGAGCAGTACTTC.

By sample share, this clonotype is medium-sized. This beta chain lies outside the target of a library built for alpha chains; its clone size means little. The rearrangement joins TRBV28 to TRBJ2-7, with TRBD1 identical over 8 bases. V gave up 2 bases and J gave up 5 bases; unmatched junction bases: 8. This CDR3 is built from 15 residues. CDR1 MDHEN and CDR2 SYDVKM come from the germline V gene. In nucleotides, the CDR3 is TGTGCCAGCAGTTTAGTGCAGGGGGCAGCTAACGAGCAGTACTTC. It specifies CASSLVQGAANEQYF.

This clonotype ranks as medium-sized. Being off target in a library aimed at alpha chains, this beta chain has a size of little meaning. This rearrangement joins TRBV7-8 to TRBJ1-1, with D unclear. Trimming took off 2 bases at V and 4 bases at J, with 5 bases between the two ends. CDR3 size: 12 residues. The germline V gene has CDR1 SGHVS and CDR2 FQNEAQ. As DNA, the CDR3 is TGTGCCAGCAGCTTATCCCGCACTGAAGCTTTCTTT. Translation gives CASSLSRTEAFF.

This clonotype is large within its sample. This beta chain is an unintended read in a library built for alpha chains; its size means little. The V gene is TRBV3-1, the J gene TRBJ1-2, with D perhaps matching TRBD1 (6 bases). The V gene's germline CDR1 is LGHDT and CDR2 YNNKEL (reference sequence). Trimming took off 0 bases at V and 1 base at J, with 9 bases between the two ends. The length of the CDR3 is 15 residues. CDR3 bases: TGTGCCAGCAGCCAAGAGGGGGCGGGTAACTATGGCTACACCTTC. Translated, it gives CASSQEGAGNYGYTF.

This clonotype was seen many times. Within a library made for alpha chains, this beta chain is off target, and its count is uninformative. As DNA, the CDR3 is TGCAGCGTTGAAGTCGCGGTTTACTATGGCTACACCTTC. Protein sequence: CSVEVAVYYGYTF. This sequence joins TRBV29-1 and TRBJ1-2; D is uncertain. The V and J ends lost 1 base and 3 bases respectively, with 9 bases between them. Per germline, CDR1 SQVTM and CDR2 ANQGSEA. CDR3 length equals 13 residues. The full variable domain, with the rest looked up from reference TRBV29-1 and TRBJ1-2, is SAVISQKPSRDICQRGTSLTIQCQVDSQVTMMFWYRQQPGQSLTLIATANQGSEATYESGFVIDKFPISRPNLTFSTLTVSNMSPEDSSIYLCSVEVAVYYGYTFGSGTRLTVV.

This clonotype was seen only a few times. Because this beta chain is a stray read in a library intended to capture alpha chains, its abundance should not be given much weight. The chain couples TRBV6-2 or TRBV6-3 to TRBJ2-3; D is perhaps TRBD1 or TRBD2 (6 bases each). The CDR3 loop spans 16 amino acids. CDR1 is MNHEY, CDR2 SVGEGT, per germline. The V end lost 6 bases, the J end lost 1 base, and 17 bases lay between the germline ends. This CDR3 is CASRNAGEVGTDTQYF. Written as DNA, the CDR3 is TGTGCCAGCAGAAACGCAGGGGAGGTGGGCACAGATACGCAGTATTTT.

Concerning this clonotype: This beta chain is a stray sequence in a library constructed for alpha chains; its clone size is not meaningful. The gene calls are TRBV4-2 and TRBJ1-2; D uncertain. CDR1 LGHNA and CDR2 YNFKEQ come from the germline V gene. V lost 3 bases and J 1 base, leaving 15 bases between the germline ends. The CDR3 length is 16 residues. CDR3 amino acids: CASSQPLRVGNYGYTF. In DNA form, the CDR3 reads TGTGCCAGCAGCCAGCCCTTGAGGGTCGGTAACTATGGCTACACCTTC.